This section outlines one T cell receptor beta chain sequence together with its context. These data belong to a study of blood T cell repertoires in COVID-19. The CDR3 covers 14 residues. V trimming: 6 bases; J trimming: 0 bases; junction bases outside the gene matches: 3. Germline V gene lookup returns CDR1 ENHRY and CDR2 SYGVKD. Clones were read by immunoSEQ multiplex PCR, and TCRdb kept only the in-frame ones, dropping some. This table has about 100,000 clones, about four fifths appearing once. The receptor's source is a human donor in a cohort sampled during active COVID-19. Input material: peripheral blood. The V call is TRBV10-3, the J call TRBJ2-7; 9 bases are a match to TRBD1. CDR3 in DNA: TGTGCCATCAGCGGACAGGGGAGCTCCTACGAGCAGTACGTC. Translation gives CAISGQGSSYEQYV.